The next 32 T cell receptor beta chains were all read from a single sample in a study of identical twins. TCRdb re-called the 5' RACE reads with MiXCR, one entry per CDR3 protein. The sample yields around 530,000 distinct CDR3 sequences, 13% to 15% seen once. The sample was also reused in another study, on yellow fever vaccine responses in identical twins.

Sequenced: CD4+ T cells sorted from blood. The receptors here all came from a woman aged 18 to 35 in good health.

This clonotype was recorded a few times. This chain uses TRBV14 with TRBJ2-3; perhaps TRBD1 as D (5 bases). V lost 4 bases to trimming and J lost 6 bases, with 14 bases between them. The CDR3 loop spans 14 amino acids. Germline values: CDR1 SGHDN, CDR2 FVKESK. For the CDR3, the DNA is TGTGCCAGCAGCCCCAGGGCTTCCCTCGATACGCAGTATTTT. Translated: CASSPRASLDTQYF.

The J gene is TRBJ2-1, the V gene TRBV6-1; 14 nucleotides agree with TRBD2. Germline CDR1 is MNHNS and CDR2 is SASEGT. The CDR3 has 17 amino acids. V dropped 6 bases and J dropped 8; count of bases not matched to a gene: 12. The CDR3 spells CASSRTSGRPEGHEQFF. The CDR3 DNA reads as TGTGCCAGCAGCCGGACTAGCGGGAGGCCGGAGGGCCATGAGCAGTTCTTC.

This clonotype has ten or more counts. The CDR3 here is CASSPVGGANTEAFF. The CDR3 nucleotides are TGTGCCAGCAGCCCCGTTGGAGGGGCTAACACTGAAGCTTTCTTT. V is TRBV11-2 and J is TRBJ1-1, with a weak D call TRBD1 (5 bases). The CDR3 loop spans 15 amino acids. Germline CDR1 SGHAT, CDR2 FQNNGV. With 5 bases removed from V and 2 bases from J, the gap between germline ends came to 15 bases.

The chain links TRBV27 to TRBJ2-7; TRBD1 matches at 10 bases. The CDR3 spans 16 residues. The germline gives CDR1 MNHEY, CDR2 SMNVEV (reference sequence). V was pared by 3 bases and J by 3 bases, with 8 bases of the junction left unmatched. In DNA, the CDR3 is TGTGCCAGCAGTTTGGCCTCCGGGACAGGGGTCTACGAGCAGTACTTC. This encodes CASSLASGTGVYEQYF.

The CDR3 spells CASSVVGGEQYF. In nucleotides, the CDR3 is TGTGCCAGCAGCGTAGTTGGGGGCGAGCAGTACTTC. The rearrangement joins TRBV9 to TRBJ2-7, with D perhaps being TRBD1 or TRBD2 (5 bases each). The length of the CDR3 is 12 residues. Trimming stripped 0 bases from V and 6 bases from J, with 7 bases between. Germline values: CDR1 SGDLS, CDR2 YYNGEE.

This clonotype was counted only a few times. The chain has TRBV9 and TRBJ2-5; TRBD2 matches at 11 bases. V was pared by 4 bases and J by 4 bases, with 9 bases of the junction left unmatched. The CDR3 spans 16 residues. Germline CDR1 is SGDLS and CDR2 is YYNGEE. CDR3 bases: TGTGCCAGCAGCCCCCGTACAGGACTAGCGGGAGAGACCCAGTACTTC. Translated, it gives CASSPRTGLAGETQYF.

V gene TRBV27 combines with J gene TRBJ2-1; D uncertain. Per germline, CDR1 MNHEY and CDR2 SMNVEV (reference sequence). Trimming left V 6 bases short and J 4 bases short, with 10 bases between. This CDR3 spans 13 amino acids. For the CDR3, the DNA is TGTGCCAGCAGGGCCCTTTTGTACAATGAGCAGTTCTTC. Its translation is CASRALLYNEQFF.

This chain links TRBV5-1 with TRBJ2-3; the match to TRBD2 covers 13 bases. With V trimmed by 4 bases and J by 2 bases, 19 bases remained unmatched. CDR3 length: 21 amino acids. Germline V gene sequence: CDR1 SGHRS, CDR2 YFSETQ. The CDR3 protein is CASSPVRTSGSYHSSTDTQYF. CDR3 nucleotides: TGCGCCAGCAGCCCAGTCAGGACTAGCGGGAGTTACCACTCCTCCACAGATACGCAGTATTTT.

The chain has TRBV7-9 and TRBJ2-3; TRBD2 matches at 13 bases. CDR3 length: 16 amino acids. With 3 bases clipped from V and 6 bases from J, the junction kept 6 bases outside the gene matches. Germline V CDR1 and CDR2: SEHNR, FQNEAQ (reference sequence). In nucleotides, the CDR3 is TGTGCCAGCAGCTTCCGACTAGCGGGAGGAACCGATACGCAGTATTTT. Translated: CASSFRLAGGTDTQYF. Variable domain in full (rest from reference TRBV7-9 and TRBJ2-3): DTGVSQNPRHKITKRGQNVTFRCDPISEHNRLYWYRQTLGQGPEFLTYFQNEAQLEKSRLLSDRFSAERPKGSFSTLEIQRTEQGDSAMYLCASSFRLAGGTDTQYFGPGTRLTVL.

This chain links TRBV5-1 with TRBJ2-3; D gene unclear. The germline CDR1 and CDR2 sequences are SGHRS and YFSETQ. V was pared by 0 bases and J by 4 bases, with 12 bases between. The CDR3 is 15 amino acids. Written as DNA, the CDR3 is TGCGCCAGCAGCTTGGGATTTTTGGGCTCAGATACGCAGTATTTT. It translates to CASSLGFLGSDTQYF.

A remark on this clonotype: The conserved phenylalanine or tryptophan is not found at the CDR3 terminus, so this likely reflects a read error. The rearrangement uses TRBV20-1 and TRBJ2-1; tentatively, D is TRBD2 (5 bases). The V gene lost 3 bases and the J gene lost 3 bases, with 12 bases spanning the gap. The germline CDR1 and CDR2 sequences are DFQATT and SNEGSKA (reference sequence). The CDR3 sequence is 14 residues long. CDR3: CSASARTYYNEQFS. CDR3 DNA: TGCAGTGCTAGCGCCAGGACTTACTACAATGAGCAGTTCTCC.

The CDR3 reads CASSRDFGELFF. CDR3 DNA sequence: TGTGCCAGCAGTAGGGACTTCGGGGAGCTGTTTTTT. The V call is TRBV7-9, the J call TRBJ2-2; possibly TRBD2 for D (6 bases). Looked up from germline, CDR1 is SEHNR and CDR2 is FQNEAQ (reference sequence). V shed 6 bases and J shed 7 bases, with 9 bases lying between them. The CDR3 has 12 amino acids.

This clonotype was found a few times. The genes are TRBV2 and TRBJ1-6, with 7 bases that match TRBD1. The CDR3 length is 14 residues. Germline values: CDR1 SNHLY, CDR2 FYNNEI. The V and J ends lost 3 bases and 11 bases, in that order; junction bases with no gene match: 7. The CDR3 protein is CASSDRGVETPLHF. The CDR3 DNA is TGTGCCAGCAGTGACAGGGGGGTGGAAACACCCCTCCACTTT.

This clonotype was picked up many times. The V and J genes are TRBV7-3 and TRBJ1-6; D unclear. The V end lost 2 bases, the J end lost 7 bases, and 6 bases lay between the germline ends. This CDR3 comprises 13 residues. The V gene's germline CDR1 is SGHTA and CDR2 FQGTGA. DNA of the CDR3: TGTGCCAGCAGCTTACAGTACAATTCACCCCTCCACTTT. This codes for CASSLQYNSPLHF. Combining the CDR3 with reference TRBV7-3 and TRBJ1-6 gives the whole variable domain GAGVSQTPSNKVTEKGKYVELRCDPISGHTALYWYRQSLGQGPEFLIYFQGTGAADDSGLPNDRFFAVRPEGSVSTLKIQRTERGDSAVYLCASSLQYNSPLHFGNGTRLTVT.

This clonotype was detected a few times. V usage is TRBV20-1 and J usage is TRBJ2-5; weak D call: TRBD1 (6 bases). Trimming removed 6 bases at V and 5 bases at J, with 10 bases between. The CDR3 consists of 11 residues. Germline V gives CDR1 DFQATT, CDR2 SNEGSKA (reference sequence). The DNA of the CDR3 is TGCAGTGCCAGGGGCGTCGAGACCCAGTACTTC. Protein sequence: CSARGVETQYF.

This clonotype was seen a few times. The chain employs TRBV3-1 and TRBJ2-1; no definite D call. V was cut by 0 bases and J by 3 bases, with 0 bases left in between. This CDR3 contains 12 residues. Germline V gene sequence: CDR1 LGHDT, CDR2 YNNKEL (reference sequence). CDR3 amino acids: CASSQDYNEQFF. CDR3 coding DNA: TGTGCCAGCAGCCAAGACTACAATGAGCAGTTCTTC.

The gene calls are TRBV12-3 or TRBV12-4 and TRBJ2-1; 8 bases align to TRBD2. Losses at the gene ends were 6 bases for V and 0 bases for J; bases not matched to a gene: 7. This CDR3 spans 16 amino acids. The CDR3 DNA is TGTGCCAGCAGAAAATTAGCGGGAAGCTCCTACAATGAGCAGTTCTTC. This encodes CASRKLAGSSYNEQFF.

This clonotype has more than one count but fewer than ten. This chain uses TRBV7-9 with TRBJ1-1; D is ambiguous. Germline V gene data show CDR1 as SEHNR and CDR2 as FQNEAQ (reference sequence). CDR3 size: 16 residues. Trimming shortened V by 1 base and J by 2 bases, and 14 bases separated the two germline ends. CDR3: CASSLEIISYNTEAFF. The CDR3 region has the DNA TGTGCCAGCAGCTTAGAGATTATCAGCTACAACACTGAAGCTTTCTTT.

This rearrangement joins TRBV5-1 to TRBJ2-1; D possibly uses TRBD1 or TRBD2 (5 bases each). CDR3 size: 17 residues. With 4 bases removed from V and 4 bases from J, the gap between germline ends came to 21 bases. Germline lookup yields CDR1 SGHRS and CDR2 YFSETQ. CDR3 region: CASSPNAGTLAYNEQFF. In DNA form, the CDR3 reads TGCGCCAGCAGCCCTAACGCCGGGACCCTTGCATACAATGAGCAGTTCTTC.

This chain joins TRBV3-1 and TRBJ2-1; D may be TRBD1 (6 bases). Trimming stripped 2 bases from V and 11 bases from J, with 16 bases between. The CDR3 extends over 14 amino acids. The V gene's germline CDR1 is LGHDT and CDR2 YNNKEL (reference sequence). The CDR3: CASSQRQDISQQFF. DNA for the CDR3: TGTGCCAGCAGCCAAAGACAGGATATATCGCAGCAGTTCTTC.

This clonotype was observed a handful of times. The chain couples TRBV19 to TRBJ2-1; 13 positions match TRBD2. Germline CDR1 reads LNHDA; CDR2 reads SQIVND (reference sequence). There are 19 residues in the CDR3. V lost 6 bases and J lost 4; bases outside the gene matches: 15. The CDR3 here is CASSLLQQGLAGIYNEQFF. The CDR3, as DNA: TGTGCCAGTAGCTTGTTACAGCAGGGACTAGCGGGGATATACAATGAGCAGTTCTTC.

Only a few counts were recorded for this clonotype. The V and J genes are TRBV7-8 and TRBJ2-1, with 11 positions matching TRBD2. The V gene end was trimmed by 1 base and the J gene end by 8 bases; junction bases not matched to a gene: 7. This CDR3 contains 16 residues. Germline V CDR1 and CDR2: SGHVS, FQNEAQ. The CDR3 nucleotides are TGTGCCAGCAGCTTAGGAGTAGCGGGGGGGGGAGATGAGCAGTTCTTC. Its protein product is CASSLGVAGGGDEQFF.

This clonotype was picked up a small number of times. The chain couples TRBV7-2 to TRBJ2-3; D is perhaps TRBD1 (5 bases). Per the germline V gene, CDR1 is SGHTA and CDR2 is FQGNSA. The CDR3 is 14 residues long. Trimming took 1 base from V and 2 from J, leaving 7 bases between them. The CDR3 DNA follows: TGTGCCAGCAGCTTAGGCAGGGCCACAGATACGCAGTATTTT. Translated: CASSLGRATDTQYF.

This clonotype was counted only a few times. DNA for the CDR3: TGTGCCACCAGTCGTTCGGGGACAGGGCGCTACGAGCAGTACTTC. Its protein product is CATSRSGTGRYEQYF. This chain connects TRBV24-1 to TRBJ2-7; 9 bases agree with TRBD1. Germline V CDR1 and CDR2: KGHDR, SFDVKD. The CDR3 consists of 15 residues. V was clipped by 6 bases and J by 3 bases; unmatched bases: 8.

CDR3 region: CASSLDPTSGTYNEQFF. CDR3 nucleotides: TGTGCCAGCAGCTTAGATCCGACTAGCGGGACCTACAATGAGCAGTTCTTC. V is TRBV11-3 and J is TRBJ2-1, with 11 bases lining up with TRBD2. Germline values: CDR1 SGHNT, CDR2 YENEEA. With 0 bases clipped from V and 2 bases from J, the junction kept 3 bases outside the gene matches. The CDR3 extends over 17 amino acids.

The chain uses TRBV5-1 and TRBJ2-7; 8 positions match TRBD2. The CDR3 covers 15 residues. The V segment lost 0 bases and the J segment 0 bases; nucleotides outside the gene matches: 2. Germline CDR1 SGHRS, CDR2 YFSETQ. The CDR3 bases are TGCGCCAGCAGCTTGGTTAGCGGGGACTCCTACGAGCAGTACGTC. Protein sequence: CASSLVSGDSYEQYV.

V usage is TRBV20-1 and J usage is TRBJ2-1; 11 positions agree with TRBD2. V shed 5 bases and J 5 bases; nucleotides not matched to a gene: 8. CDR1 and CDR2 (germline): DFQATT, SNEGSKA (reference sequence). The CDR3 sequence is 15 residues long. CDR3 bases: TGCAGTGCTCTCCCCGGGACTAGCGGAAACAATGAGCAGTTCTTC. It translates to CSALPGTSGNNEQFF.

This clonotype was seen just once. The genes are TRBV5-6 and TRBJ2-3; 9 nucleotides agree with TRBD1. The V gene end was trimmed by 2 bases and the J gene end by 5 bases; junction bases not matched to a gene: 6. In germline, CDR1 is SGHDT, CDR2 YYEEEE. This CDR3 region has 15 residues. The CDR3: CASSFGDRAKDTQYF. In DNA form, the CDR3 reads TGTGCCAGCAGCTTTGGGGACAGGGCTAAAGATACGCAGTATTTT. The full variable domain, with the rest looked up from reference TRBV5-6 and TRBJ2-3, is DAGVTQSPTHLIKTRGQQVTLRCSPKSGHDTVSWYQQALGQGPQFIFQYYEEEERQRGNFPDRFSGHQFPNYSSELNVNALLLGDSALYLCASSFGDRAKDTQYFGPGTRLTVL.

V and J are TRBV9 and TRBJ2-3, with a tentative D call TRBD2 (5 bases). This CDR3 is 15 amino acids long. Germline V gene lookup returns CDR1 SGDLS and CDR2 YYNGEE. The V and J ends lost 3 bases and 8 bases respectively, with 19 bases between them. CDR3 protein: CASSGGLGEHVTQYF. The CDR3 DNA reads TGTGCCAGCAGCGGAGGGCTGGGAGAGCATGTTACGCAGTATTTT.

Worth noting for this clonotype: The junction shows a germline mismatch at one end, possibly a read error. This rearrangement joins TRBV12-3 or TRBV12-4 to TRBJ2-1; the D is unclear. This CDR3 is built from 12 residues. CDR3 DNA: TGTGCCAGCAATTTAAATAGGAATGAGCAGTTCTTC. The encoded protein is CASNLNRNEQFF.

The chain employs TRBV11-3 and TRBJ2-1; TRBD2 agrees at 7 bases. V lost 4 bases to trimming and J lost 0 bases; unmatched junction nucleotides: 6. This CDR3 has 16 residues. Per the germline V gene, CDR1 is SGHNT and CDR2 is YENEEA. The CDR3 DNA is TGTGCCAGCAGCTCAACTAGCGTAAGCTCCTACAATGAGCAGTTCTTC. Translated: CASSSTSVSSYNEQFF.

This clonotype occurred a few times. The chain uses TRBV12-3 or TRBV12-4 and TRBJ1-1, with TRBD1 identical over 8 bases. J was trimmed by 5 bases and V by 6 bases; bases with no gene match: 11. The CDR3 is 15 residues long. Written as DNA, the CDR3 is TGTGCCAGCAGCTATTCCGGGACAGGACGAACTGAAGCTTTCTTT. It yields the protein CASSYSGTGRTEAFF.